The clone carrying this T cell receptor (beta chain) occurred once. The antigen is undetermined. This sample was included in a study of shared clonotypes between healthy human individuals. Study overall: Donors had three CD4 naive, three CD4 memory, two CD8 naive and one CD8 memory plate apiece. Study-wide findings and caveats: Generation probabilities of non-shared clonotypes were lower (relative to those shared by all four donors). It was only blood that was sampled, and tissue repertoires likely differ.

TCRdb's copy holds only in-frame clones and misses some; the assay was immunoSEQ multiplex PCR. The table shows over a million clones, with roughly 96% occurring only once. The specimen sequenced was naive CD4+ T cells sorted from blood. Sample subset: CD45RA+ positively selected. The sequence was obtained from a man aged 30 to 45 in good health.

The CDR3 region has the DNA TGCGCCAGCAGCACCGCGGGCCGAATAAGCCCCTACGAGCAGTACTTC. This translates into CASSTAGRISPYEQYF. V gene TRBV5-1 combines with J gene TRBJ2-7; possibly TRBD2 for D (5 bases). The CDR3 runs 16 residues. V dropped 4 bases and J dropped 2 bases, with 19 bases sitting between them. Looked up from germline, CDR1 is SGHRS and CDR2 is YFSETQ.